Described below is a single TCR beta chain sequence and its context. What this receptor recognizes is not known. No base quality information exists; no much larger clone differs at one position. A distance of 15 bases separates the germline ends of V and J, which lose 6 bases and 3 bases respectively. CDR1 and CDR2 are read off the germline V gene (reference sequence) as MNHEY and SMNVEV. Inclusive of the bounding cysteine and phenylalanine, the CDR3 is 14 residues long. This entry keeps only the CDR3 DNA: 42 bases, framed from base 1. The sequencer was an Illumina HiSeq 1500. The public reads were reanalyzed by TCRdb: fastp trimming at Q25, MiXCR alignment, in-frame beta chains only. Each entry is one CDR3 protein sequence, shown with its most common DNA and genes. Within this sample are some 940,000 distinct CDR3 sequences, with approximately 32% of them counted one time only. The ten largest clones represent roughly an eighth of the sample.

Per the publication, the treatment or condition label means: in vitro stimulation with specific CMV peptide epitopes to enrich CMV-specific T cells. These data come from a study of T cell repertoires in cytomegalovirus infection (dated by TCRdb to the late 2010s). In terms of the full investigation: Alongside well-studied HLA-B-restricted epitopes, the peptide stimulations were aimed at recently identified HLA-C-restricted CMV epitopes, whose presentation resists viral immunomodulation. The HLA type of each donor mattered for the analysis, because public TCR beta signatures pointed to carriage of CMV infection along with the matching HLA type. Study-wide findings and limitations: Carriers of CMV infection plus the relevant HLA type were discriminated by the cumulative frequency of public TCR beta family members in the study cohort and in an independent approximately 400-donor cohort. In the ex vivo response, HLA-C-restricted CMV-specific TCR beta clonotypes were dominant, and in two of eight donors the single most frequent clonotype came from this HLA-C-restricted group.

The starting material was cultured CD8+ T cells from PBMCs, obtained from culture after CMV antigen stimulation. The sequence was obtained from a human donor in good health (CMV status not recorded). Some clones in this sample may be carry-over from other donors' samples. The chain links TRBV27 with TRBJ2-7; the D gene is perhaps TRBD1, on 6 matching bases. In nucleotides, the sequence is TGTGCCAGCAGCCCTGGACAGACGTTCTACGAGCAGTACTTC. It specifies CASSPGQTFYEQYF.